This entry describes one T cell receptor beta chain. The junction had 3 bases not matched to a gene; V was cut back by 2 bases and J by 8 bases. The germline V gene encodes CDR1 PRHDT and CDR2 FYEKMQ (reference sequence). The CDR3 has 14 amino acids. Seattle patients were enrolled while actively infected and followed longitudinally. The authors' processing: How many nucleated cells were present was estimated from reference gene primer amplification. Clones were read by immunoSEQ multiplex PCR, and TCRdb kept only the in-frame ones, dropping some. V and J calls and clone size follow that table, whereas D and trimming were derived from the DNA. The sample holds a few hundred thousand clones, 90% seen once. The data belong to a study of blood T cell repertoires in COVID-19. In the study overall: Sources were T cells, B-cell-depleted T cells, or PBMCs; the material itself was cDNA or gDNA.

The sequenced sample was peripheral blood. The TCR comes from a woman aged 60 to 75 with COVID-19, enrolled during active disease. The chain employs TRBV13 and TRBJ1-2; 12 positions match TRBD1. For the CDR3, the DNA is TGTGCCAGCAGCTTAAGGGACAGGGGGCAAGGCTACACCTTC. Amino acids: CASSLRDRGQGYTF.